This T cell receptor beta chain appears in the sequencing data of a study of spatial heterogeneity in lung cancer. Study observations and caveats: How many expanded intratumoral alpha and beta TCRs were present tracked the tumor mutation count, which was a count of nonsynonymous mutations.

MiXCR, applied by TCRdb to the 5' RACE reads, yields one record per CDR3 protein. This table has approximately 5,600 distinct CDR3 sequences, around 9.8% appearing once. The junction had 4 bases not matched to a gene; V was cut back by 4 bases and J by 0 bases. The CDR3 extends over 16 amino acids. Per germline, CDR1 LNHDA and CDR2 SQIVND (reference sequence). Relative to its sample, this clonotype is medium-sized (0.01 to 0.1%). Its antigen is unknown. As for time point: sample taken at primary tumor resection. V usage is TRBV19 and J usage is TRBJ1-5; 9 bases align to TRBD1. The origin of this receptor is a female donor with early-stage non-small cell lung cancer. Sequenced here: lung tumor tissue, sampled at surgery. The CDR3 loop reads CASSTGTGSSNQPQHF. The CDR3 DNA follows: TGTGCCAGTAGTACGGGGACAGGGAGTAGCAATCAGCCCCAGCATTTT.